This T cell receptor (beta chain) is drawn from a study (dated by TCRdb to the mid-2010s). Regarding the study in general: The study set out to test whether tumor-infiltrating Tregs in breast cancer get recruited from blood Tregs or are instead converted in situ from other CD4+ T cell subsets. Findings and caveats that apply to the study as a whole: The validation in the larger cohort was limited to a single TCR beta V-J rearrangement instead of whole repertoires. The greatest overlap of tumor-infiltrating Treg TCR alpha and beta sequences was observed with tumor naive CD4+ T cells, followed by blood naive CD4+ T cells. The TCR gene usage of tumor memory CD4+ T cells clustered together with blood and lymph node memory CD4+ cells and with lymph node naive CD4+ cells.

This clonotype came up many times. There is no known antigen for this receptor. Base quality data are lacking; no much larger clone is found one base away. Taken from the germline V gene, the CDR1 and CDR2 loops are LGHNA and YNFKEQ. At the junction V is shortened by 6 bases and J by 0 bases, with 27 bases in between. Spanning cysteine to phenylalanine, the CDR3 consists of 21 amino acids. Just CDR3 DNA is preserved here, 63 bases in frame from base 1. Full-length TCR variable regions were amplified by 5' RACE PCR with constant-region reverse primers, followed by semi-nested PCR with Nested Universal Primer A. Using the ReliaPrep RNA Cell Miniprep System, total RNA was extracted, and the SMARTer RACE 5'/3' Kit was then used to reverse transcribe the RNA into 5'RACE-ready cDNA. Full-length TCR alpha and beta libraries were barcoded with multiplex adaptors and sequenced on an Illumina MiSeq. The authors' pipeline ran thus. Sequencing data were pooled across the five patients for each of nine subset-tissue groups and compared by unsupervised clustering of TCR gene usage. The Morisita-Horn index was used to calculate repertoire similarity, with shared sequences weighted according to their contribution to each repertoire. TCRdb cleaned the public reads at Q25 with fastp, built clones with MiXCR and kept in-frame beta chains. Rows merge per CDR3 protein into single entries with the most common DNA and genes. It is TCRdb's table, rather than the study itself, that gives the V and J calls and clone size. The sample table shows under 60,000 distinct CDR3 sequences, and 25% to 30% are seen once. Roughly 2% of the sample comes from the top ten.

The Miltenyi Naive CD4+ T Cell Isolation kit was used to purify naive CD4+ T cells, and Tregs were depleted with CD25 microbeads. Tregs, naive and memory CD4+ T cells from tumor, blood and ipsilateral draining lymph nodes of 5 or 6 breast cancer patients underwent full-length TCR alpha and beta sequencing. Ficoll density gradient centrifugation was used to isolate mononuclear cells from either lymph nodes or 50 ml of peripheral blood. Sorted cell populations were confirmed by FACS to exceed 90% purity. The clonotype comes from a female donor with breast cancer. Rearrangement joined TRBV4-2 to TRBJ2-6; perhaps TRBD1 is the D gene, with 7 bases matching. Material: naive CD4+ T cells sorted from blood. The intended sense of this specimen's cell subset or site label: naive CD4+ T cells, CD4+CD45RA+CD25-. The CDR3 in this case is CASSTKWRGAGGNSGANVLTF. The nucleotides read TGTGCCAGCAGTACCAAGTGGCGCGGGGCAGGGGGAAACTCTGGGGCCAACGTCCTGACTTTC.